This T cell receptor beta chain was profiled in a study of human T cells and chemical hapten exposure. This clonotype was observed at least ten times. The time point here: healthy volunteer bleed at 2 weeks. Unfractionated whole blood yielded the extracted total RNA. Unique molecular identifiers were linked by the library to individual cDNA molecules. MiXCR, run by TCRdb on the RACE reads, gives a single entry per CDR3 protein. The sample has 49,000 or so distinct CDR3 sequences, about 4.5% seen once. CDR1 is MGHRA, CDR2 YSYEKL, per germline. Trimming left V 1 base short and J 2 bases short, with 13 bases between. This CDR3 spans 16 amino acids.

V and J are TRBV4-1 and TRBJ2-3; D gene unclear. Sample: whole blood. This TCR was sampled from a human donor in good health. Some clones in this sample may be carry-over from other donors' samples. CDR3 nucleotide sequence: TGCGCCAGCAGCCAAGTGGATATGGGTTTCACAGATACGCAGTATTTT. Protein product: CASSQVDMGFTDTQYF.